Presented here are 4 T cell receptor beta chains from one specimen sequenced in a study of blood T cell repertoires in COVID-19. Some clones are missing from TCRdb's copy, which holds only in-frame ones; the method was immunoSEQ multiplex PCR. The sample lists 150,000 to 200,000 clones, about four fifths occurring once. Specimen: peripheral blood. The receptors were gathered from a man aged 60 to 69 with active or convalescent COVID-19.

The rearrangement joins TRBV3-1 (or the pseudogene TRBV3-2) to TRBJ2-5, with D maybe TRBD1 (5 bases). Trimming stripped 8 bases from V and 5 bases from J, with 21 bases between. In germline, CDR1 is LGHDT, CDR2 YNNKEL (reference sequence). CDR3 length: 15 amino acids. CDR3 residues: CASSGPGRAGETQYF. The CDR3 nucleotides read TGTGCCAGCTCCGGTCCTGGCAGGGCTGGGGAGACCCAGTACTTC.

This clone was seen only a few times. The chain recombines TRBV3-1 (or the pseudogene TRBV3-2) with TRBJ2-5; 8 bases are shared with TRBD1. The germline CDR1 and CDR2 sequences are LGHDT and YNNKEL (reference sequence). Trimming at V came to 5 bases and at J to 5 bases, leaving 13 bases not matched to a gene. The length of the CDR3 is 16 residues. CDR3 loop: CASSLRGRGQLETQYF. The CDR3 DNA sequence: TGTGCCAGCAGCTTGCGGGGCAGGGGGCAGTTGGAGACCCAGTACTTC.

The rearrangement uses TRBV28 and TRBJ1-2; possibly TRBD1 for D (5 bases). This CDR3 is built from 14 residues. Trimming shortened V by 5 bases and J by 2 bases, and 12 bases separated the two germline ends. CDR1 is MDHEN, CDR2 SYDVKM, per germline. CDR3 protein: CASSIHTGNYGYTF. DNA for the CDR3: TGTGCCAGCAGTATTCATACAGGAAACTATGGCTACACCTTC.

The chain couples TRBV14 to TRBJ1-1, with D possibly being TRBD1 (5 bases). V lost 1 base and J 10 bases, leaving 10 bases between the germline ends. The germline CDR1 and CDR2 sequences are SGHDN and FVKESK. The CDR3 runs 12 residues. The DNA for the CDR3 is TGTGCCAGCAGCCAAGGGGGGAGGGGAGCTTTCTTT. Translated, it gives CASSQGGRGAFF.